Reported below is one T cell receptor (beta chain). This entry is derived from a study of blood T cell repertoires in COVID-19. In the study overall: PBMCs, B-cell-depleted T cells, or T cells provided the cDNA or gDNA that made up the material.

The V end lost 1 base, the J end lost 0 bases, and 13 bases lay between the germline ends. Per germline, CDR1 SGHAT and CDR2 FQNNGV. The CDR3 runs to 17 residues. Assay used: immunoSEQ multiplex PCR; TCRdb lists only in-frame clones, some missing. The data show 95,000 to 150,000 clones, just under 80% seen once. This sequence originates from a man aged 60-69 years with active or convalescent COVID-19. The sequenced material came from peripheral blood. The chain couples TRBV11-2 to TRBJ2-4; D is unresolved. For the CDR3, the DNA is TGTGCCAGCAGCTTAGTTTCGGCGGAACTAGCCAAAAACATTCAGTACTTC. It translates to CASSLVSAELAKNIQYF.